Reported below is one T cell receptor beta chain. In its sample, this clone was seen a few times. It has no known antigen specificity. Base qualities are not recorded, but no much larger clone differs from it by a single base. Taken from the germline V gene, the CDR1 and CDR2 loops are KGHSH and LQKENI. The germline V end is reduced by 6 bases and the J end by 3 bases; junction bases left unmatched: 7. The CDR3 contains 14 residues, cysteine and phenylalanine counted. Here the CDR3 DNA is all that survives: 42 bases in frame from base 1. The sample originates from a study of cytomegalovirus exposure and HLA in healthy donors (dated by TCRdb to 2017 to 2019). For context, the study as a whole: According to an earlier analysis of a few hundred of the donors, some 170 million T cells yielded 117 million unique TCR beta sequences and about 300 Gb of sequence data. An early release that covered some 640 HLA-typed donors contained approximately 320 gigabases of sequencing data and tens of millions of unique TCR sequences. Of the roughly 390 genotyped donors, 65% to 90% fell in the genetic ancestry cluster associated with self-reported Caucasian donors. The study was designed to test whether signatures of past pathogen exposure could be identified by cataloging public T cell receptors. The study used immunosequencing to profile the T cell repertoires of 666 subjects and linked those repertoires to cytomegalovirus serostatus. A separate validation cohort of 100 to 150 different subjects was used in addition to the 666-subject first cohort. High-throughput TCR immunosequencing, statistical association of individual TCRs with disease status, and machine learning were combined to predict cytomegalovirus infection status. To study patterns of TCR occurrence, a later analysis re-analyzed previously published TCR beta repertoires from 700 or so donors and added high-resolution HLA genotyping. In the later analysis, no new phenotypic data were used to find candidate immune exposures; instead, reliance was placed on TCR beta sequences and their occurrence across donors. To decide whether each TCR beta V gene segment behaved as functional or pseudogenic, an earlier analysis of some 600 of the donors relied on high-throughput TCR beta sequencing. Donor age, sex, ethnicity and CMV serostatus were compiled alongside the repertoire data. A later genetic analysis used genome-wide SNP genotypes for about 55% of the 666 donors, treating that subset as a discovery cohort. All discovery cohort repertoires had been generated using a single sequencing platform. Both class I and class II loci were covered by HLA typing, at four-digit resolution. The number of typed donors differed by locus: roughly 629-640 for A, B, C, DRB1 and DQB1; some 500 for DQA1; approximately 610 for DPA1; and 450 to 480 for DPB1. Several DR-DQ haplotypes were handled as single units for association and clustering because linkage in the cohort was strong. Among around 400 genotyped donors of the cohort, an average of around 220,000 unique TCR beta nucleotide sequences was sequenced per donor, of which approximately 18% were non-productive.

The library was obtained by the immunoSEQ multiplex PCR assay. For the multiplex PCR, a mixture combining 60 forward primers for TCR Vbeta segments and 13 reverse primers for TCR Jbeta segments was used. Amplification of the CDR3 region of rearranged TCR beta genes was performed with a multiplex PCR assay on genomic DNA. On the Illumina HiSeq System, the amplified TCR beta libraries were sequenced as 87-base-pair reads. The published analysis was carried out like this. A later analysis counted tens of millions of unique TCR beta chains across the 700 or so repertoires, and some 11 million of these chains were shared by at least two donors. Raw reads were error-corrected and collapsed into unique sequences by a nearest-neighbor algorithm in which closely related sequences were merged to remove PCR and sequencing errors. CDR3 sequences were aligned to IMGT reference sequences to assign V, D and J gene segments. For a sequence to be retained, a match of at least six nucleotides was required to both a V gene segment and a J gene segment. Rearrangements were called productive when the CDR3 lacked stop codons and stayed in frame with V and J; all others were non-productive. Following IMGT convention, CDR3 was defined as the stretch from the second conserved V-encoded cysteine to the conserved J-encoded phenylalanine. In an earlier analysis of approximately 590 of the donors, sequences lacking an unambiguous match to a single V gene segment were excluded. An earlier analysis of almost 600 of the donors classified V segments as functional when productive rearrangements were above 56.7% and as segregating when the standard deviation between donors was above 5%. To diagnose cytomegalovirus status from the catalog of TCR beta chain sequences, a statistical classification framework was built. A later analysis assigned V and J genes by comparing TCR nucleotide sequences with IMGT/GENE-DB human TR gene sequences. A later analysis assigned CDR3 sequences and most-parsimonious VDJ recombination scenarios with the TCRdist pipeline. A later analysis defined each TCR beta chain by its CDR3 amino acid sequence plus V-gene family, and excluded reads lacking a unique V-gene family. A later analysis removed several hundred highly shared, low-generation-probability nucleotide sequences to deal with suspected cross-contamination and a sequencing artifact. In a later analysis, a clonal expansion index for each public chain was calculated from normalized within-repertoire ranks of inferred template counts. In a later analysis, generation probabilities were computed using a VDJ recombination model fitted to out-of-frame rearrangements, and the results were checked against IGoR. Hypergeometric tests were used in a later analysis to score TCR-TCR, TCR-HLA and TCR-CMV co-occurrence, with a repertoire-size bias correction applied to the TCR pairs. A later analysis estimated false discovery rates by permuting HLA or CMV assignments 20 times. A later analysis grouped co-occurring TCRs with DBSCAN, adding TCRdist sequence similarity when clustering within HLA-allele-positive subsets. Co-occurrence clustering excluded repertoires with fewer than 30,000 or more than 120,000 public chains, plus five with anomalous nucleotide sharing. Sourced from immuneACCESS, this table was stored by TCRdb with only in-frame sequences that have V and J called. A share of the clones is absent; for the studies checked, an unresolved V gene accounts for under half, and the remainder has no known explanation. The V and J calls and clone size were taken over from that table, and D and trimming were inferred from the DNA. Present in this sample are roughly 110,000 clones, around 82% of which were seen just once. The ten largest clones capture approximately 5% of the sample.

The cohort was made up of 500 to 850 healthy bone marrow donors. At the time of sampling, every cohort member was nominally healthy, though immune exposures that went unrecorded were likely present. The donor tested CMV seropositive and was one of the 289 seropositive cohort members. A peripheral blood sample was collected from each donor, and TCR beta sequencing was performed on peripheral blood mononuclear cells. The Qiagen DNeasy Blood Extraction Kit was used to extract genomic DNA from the blood cell samples. Beyond this particular receptor, the publication reports: According to a later genetic analysis, donors in an Asian-associated ancestry cluster had fewer N-insertions in productive TCRs than the approximately 650-donor mean. Some IMGT-functional V segments, including TRBV6-2 and TRBV6-3, could not be distinguished by the 87-base-pair reads and were therefore excluded. The earlier analysis of fewer than 750 of the donors excluded approximately 17 rarely observed V segments, including chromosome 9 orphons, because counts were too low. Three of the identified cytomegalovirus-associated TCR beta chains were confirmed in vitro to be specific for cytomegalovirus antigens. Most TCR sequences were seen in very few donors, while some public TCRs were found in many individuals. When HLA alleles, especially DR and DQ, strongly co-occurred, TCR associations were difficult to assign to individual alleles. An earlier analysis of around 540 of the donors showed that most TCR beta V segments appeared in productive rearrangements either about 87% or about 30% of the time, which broadly matched IMGT annotations. According to a later analysis, TCR association rates differed among HLA loci, with DRB1 alleles showing the most associated TCRs and HLA-C alleles showing the fewest. A cluster of highly shared sequence variants was judged likely to be a technical artifact of the sequencing pipeline. Because HLA typing was missing for some donors at each locus, association tests included only the typed subset. Sequencing depth was assumed to be roughly uniform across donors in the presence/absence analyses, though that assumption may not hold. A later analysis found that most CMV-associated TCR beta chains appeared HLA-restricted, with HLA associations seemingly driven largely by CMV exposure. According to a later analysis, parvovirus B19, influenza, CMV and Epstein-Barr virus appeared linked to several top co-occurrence clusters. The authors suggested that the approach could potentially be extended to other disease states and immunological phenotypes. The only immune exposure information available for the cohort was CMV serostatus. Linkage disequilibrium might explain the correlated functional status among segregating V segments, but an unknown experimental factor could not be ruled out. The cohort was sequenced for TCR beta chains only, and without alpha or paired-chain data the features that could be detected were limited. In a later analysis, HLA-associated TCR beta chains were found to be more clonally expanded and to have lower generation probabilities than equally common non-associated chains. A total of roughly 160 TCR beta chains were listed by the study as associated with cytomegalovirus. A further reported finding was that TCR beta sequences accurately predicted the HLA-A and HLA-B alleles for most subjects in the first cohort. V-gene and J-gene trimming of TCR beta chains was associated with a missense DCLRE1C variant in a later genetic analysis, and the association was replicated in an independent cohort. At a false discovery rate of 0.05, a later analysis linked 15,000 to 20,000 TCR beta sequences to specific HLA alleles. In both the original and validation cohorts, the classifier was reported to diagnose cytomegalovirus status with high specificity and sensitivity.

This receptor was obtained from a woman younger than 45 in good health and CMV-seropositive. Sequencing was carried out using PBMCs. Here the chain combines TRBV18 and TRBJ1-1, and TRBD1 aligns with 7 junction nucleotides. DNA sequence: TGTGCCAGCTCGCCGGACAGGTACGACACTGAAGCTTTCTTT. The encoded protein is CASSPDRYDTEAFF.